A selection of T cell receptor beta chains follows, all from one sample in a study of blood T cell repertoires in COVID-19. Assay: immunoSEQ multiplex PCR; the TCRdb copy retains only in-frame clones and omits some. Of approximately 21,000 clones listed, around 88% are singletons. Sequencing was performed on peripheral blood. The receptors were gathered from a man between 65 and 80 years old with active COVID-19. CDR3s include the opening cysteine and the closing phenylalanine or tryptophan. The order of the fields is J gene, D gene, clone size, V gene, CDR3 DNA, CDR3 protein. A D gene is named only where the DNA matches it firmly. Part of the rows lack a size; the others show once, few, many or a class for expanded clones.

TRBJ2-2 | NA | NA | TRBV9 | TGTGCCAGCAGCGTACAGGGCCCCACCGGGGAGCTGTTTTTT | CASSVQGPTGELFF
TRBJ1-5 | TRBD1 | NA | TRBV2 | TGTGCCAGCAGTTTACAGGGGGCGAATCGGCCCCAGCATTTT | CASSLQGANRPQHF
TRBJ2-7 | TRBD2 | NA | TRBV7-2 | TGTGCCAGCAGCTTATCGTCTAGCGGGAGTGAAAACGAGCAGTACTTC | CASSLSSSGSENEQYF
TRBJ2-3 | TRBD1 | NA | TRBV18 | TGTGCCAGCTCACCGGGACAGGCTAGCACAGATACGCAGTATTTT | CASSPGQASTDTQYF
TRBJ2-1 | TRBD1 | NA | TRBV5-6 | TGTGCCAGCATCGGATGGACAGGGCCCGATGAGCAGTTCTTC | CASIGWTGPDEQFF
TRBJ1-5 | NA | NA | TRBV6-5 | TGTGCCAGCAGACTTGGACACCTTAGCAATCAGCCCCAGCATTTT | CASRLGHLSNQPQHF
TRBJ2-3 | TRBD2 | NA | TRBV6-4 | TGTGCCAGCAGAGGCGGGGGGGTAACAGATACGCAGTATTTT | CASRGGGVTDTQYF
TRBJ1-5 | NA | NA | TRBV6-6 | TGTGCCAGCAGCCTCAGGGAAGGTTGGGAACAGCCCCAGCATTTT | CASSLREGWEQPQHF
TRBJ2-7 | TRBD1 | NA | TRBV3-1/TRBV3-2 | TGTGCCAGCAGCCGCCGACAGGGGGACGCTTACGAGCAGTACTTC | CASSRRQGDAYEQYF
TRBJ1-1 | TRBD1 | NA | TRBV30 | TGTGCCTGGGGACAGGGAGGCGAGAACACTGAAGCTTTCTTT | CAWGQGGENTEAFF
TRBJ2-2 | TRBD2 | NA | TRBV4-1 | TGCGCCAGCAGCCAATTCCAACGGGGGGGCCCGAACACCGGGGAGCTGTTTTTT | CASSQFQRGGPNTGELFF
TRBJ2-1 | TRBD1 | few | TRBV30 | TGTGCCTGGAGGTTAGAGACAGGGTTCCCCGGGAAGCAGTTCTTC | CAWRLETGFPGKQFF
TRBJ2-7 | TRBD1 | NA | TRBV20-1 | TGCAGTGCTAGTATTGGACAGGGCTTAGGGGAGCAGTACTTC | CSASIGQGLGEQYF
TRBJ1-3 | TRBD1 | few | TRBV7-6 | TGTGCCAGCAGCTCCGGACAGGGTATAGGAAACACCATATATTTT | CASSSGQGIGNTIYF
TRBJ2-1 | TRBD1 | NA | TRBV25-1 | TGTGCCAGCAATACAGGGGGCGCCGGGATTGAGCAGTTCTTC | CASNTGGAGIEQFF
TRBJ2-3 | TRBD1 | NA | TRBV6-4 | TGTGCCAGCGCAAGTACAGGGGGTACGCAGTATTTT | CASASTGGTQYF
TRBJ1-3 | NA | NA | TRBV27 | TGTGCCAGCAGTCGAGGGATCGGTGGAAACACCATATATTTT | CASSRGIGGNTIYF
TRBJ2-2 | NA | NA | TRBV19 | TGTGCCAGTAGCCCTCGGAGGAACTCGAACACCGGGGAGCTGTTTTTT | CASSPRRNSNTGELFF
TRBJ2-2 | TRBD1 | NA | TRBV19 | TGTGCCAGTAGCCGGGACAGGGGTGGCGGGGAGCTGTTTTTT | CASSRDRGGGELFF
TRBJ1-1 | NA | NA | TRBV30 | TGTGCCTGGAGTGCCCAGGGGACTGAAGCTTTCTTT | CAWSAQGTEAFF
TRBJ2-1 | NA | NA | TRBV6-6 | TGTGCCAGCAGTCCCGTGGGTGTCAGGGGAAGCTCCTACAATGAGCAGTTCTTC | CASSPVGVRGSSYNEQFF
TRBJ1-3 | NA | few | TRBV18 | TGTGCCAGCTCACGCCTCGAGGGGGCTGGAAACACCATATATTTT | CASSRLEGAGNTIYF
TRBJ2-5 | NA | NA | TRBV6-1 | TGTGCCAGCAGTGAAGCGTGGGACTCCTTGGAGACCCAGTACTTC | CASSEAWDSLETQYF
TRBJ2-1 | NA | NA | TRBV6-5 | TGTGCCAGCAGAGCGGCCCGGGGGTCCGGTGAGCAGTTCTTC | CASRAARGSGEQFF
TRBJ2-2 | NA | NA | TRBV2 | TGTGCCAGCAGGTTGACCACAGGGTCCGGGGAGCTGTTTTTT | CASRLTTGSGELFF
TRBJ2-3 | TRBD2 | NA | TRBV13 | TGTGCCAGCAGCCAGGGACTAGCGGGGATCACAGATACGCAGTATTTT | CASSQGLAGITDTQYF
TRBJ2-7 | TRBD1 | NA | TRBV29-1 | TGCAGCGTTATTACGGGATTAGACAGGGTGTACGAGCAGTACTTC | CSVITGLDRVYEQYF
TRBJ1-1 | TRBD1 | NA | TRBV30 | TGTGCCTGGGGTGAGGGGGCCTTGAACACTGAAGCTTTCTTT | CAWGEGALNTEAFF
TRBJ1-1 | NA | medium-sized | TRBV5-1 | TGCGCCAGCAGCTCGGGTGGGGGCAGGAACACTGAAGCTTTCTTT | CASSSGGGRNTEAFF
TRBJ2-1 | TRBD2 | NA | TRBV4-1 | TGCGCCAGCAGCCAATCGGGACTAGCGGGAGAACATGAGCAGTTCTTC | CASSQSGLAGEHEQFF
TRBJ1-5 | NA | NA | TRBV5-1 | TGCGCCAGCAGCTCCCGGGGGGGGGCAGGCAGCAATCAGCCCCAGCATTTT | CASSSRGGAGSNQPQHF
TRBJ1-2 | NA | NA | TRBV19 | TGTGCCAGTAGTATCTCGGGAGACTATGGCTACACCTTC | CASSISGDYGYTF
TRBJ2-7 | NA | NA | TRBV25-1 | TGTGCCAGCAGTTATCGGACAAGTTCCTACGAGCAGTACTTC | CASSYRTSSYEQYF
TRBJ1-2 | TRBD1 | NA | TRBV12-3/TRBV12-4 | TGTGCCAGCAGTTTAGACAGGGGGTATGGCTACACCTTC | CASSLDRGYGYTF
TRBJ2-7 | TRBD1 | NA | TRBV5-6 | TGTGCCAGCAGCTTGGCCTTTCAGGGGGCTTACGAGCAGTACTTC | CASSLAFQGAYEQYF
TRBJ2-7 | NA | NA | TRBV5-4 | TGTGCCAGCAGCCAAGGACACAGCTCCTACGAGCAGTACTTC | CASSQGHSSYEQYF
TRBJ2-5 | NA | NA | TRBV10-3 | TGTGCCATCAGTGAGTCGATCGGCCGGGGGACCCAGTACTTC | CAISESIGRGTQYF
TRBJ1-4 | TRBD1 | NA | TRBV19 | TGTGCCAGTACCCCACAGGGGATAAATGAAAAACTGTTTTTT | CASTPQGINEKLFF
TRBJ1-2 | NA | NA | TRBV30 | TGTGCCTTAAAAATGACAGAGAGCTATGGCTACACCTTC | CALKMTESYGYTF
TRBJ1-2 | NA | NA | TRBV3-1/TRBV3-2 | TGTGCCAGCAGCCATGGGGGGAACTATGGCTACACCTTC | CASSHGGNYGYTF
TRBJ1-6 | NA | NA | TRBV12-5 | TGTGCTAGTAGGCAGGGGAGCTCCTATAATTCACCCCTCCACTTT | CASRQGSSYNSPLHF
TRBJ2-1 | NA | NA | TRBV6-5 | TGTGCCAGCAGACCGCGGAGCTCCTACAATGAGCAGTTCTTC | CASRPRSSYNEQFF
TRBJ1-5 | NA | few | TRBV19 | TGTGCCAGTAGAAGACAGATTTATAGCAATCAGCCCCAGCATTTT | CASRRQIYSNQPQHF
TRBJ1-2 | NA | NA | TRBV12-3/TRBV12-4 | TGTGCCAGCAGGGGGGGACCAAGCTATGGCTACACCTTC | CASRGGPSYGYTF
TRBJ2-2 | NA | NA | TRBV7-2 | TGTGCCAGCAGCTCACAACAAAACACCGGGGAGCTGTTTTTT | CASSSQQNTGELFF